A selection of T cell receptor beta chains follows, all from one sample in a study of T cells after yellow fever vaccination. MiXCR, applied by TCRdb to the 5' RACE reads, yields one record per CDR3 protein. The sample lists about 85,000 distinct CDR3 sequences; 10% to 15% were seen once. Sequenced material: CD8+ T cells not binding an NS4B(214-222) dextramer, sorted from PBMCs, taken around 3 weeks after the first yellow fever vaccination. These receptors came from a man aged 18 to 30 who received the YFV17D yellow fever vaccine. Each CDR3 is given with its conserved first and last residue. A D gene is named only where the DNA matches it firmly. Clone sizes are given selectively: once, few, many, or a class where the clone is expanded.

abundance,d_gene,v_gene,j_gene,CDR3aa,CDR3nt
.,.,TRBV27,TRBJ2-1,CASSFGGHPYNEQFF,TGTGCCAGCAGTTTCGGGGGCCACCCCTACAATGAGCAGTTCTTC
few,.,TRBV6-2/TRBV6-3,TRBJ1-1,CASSTLGVGTEAFF,TGTGCCAGCAGCACACTGGGGGTTGGAACTGAAGCTTTCTTT
.,.,TRBV7-9,TRBJ2-3,CASNGAGDSTDTQYF,TGTGCCAGCAACGGGGCTGGGGACAGCACAGATACGCAGTATTTT
many,TRBD2,TRBV15,TRBJ2-1,CATSRGAAGGQYNEQFF,TGTGCCACCAGCAGAGGTGCGGCGGGGGGGCAGTACAATGAGCAGTTCTTC
.,.,TRBV18,TRBJ2-1,CASSPSGSLREQFF,TGTGCCAGCTCACCATCCGGTTCCTTGAGAGAGCAGTTCTTC
.,.,TRBV5-1,TRBJ1-2,CASSPRTVTNYGYTF,TGCGCCAGCAGCCCCCGGACCGTGACTAACTATGGCTACACCTTC
few,.,TRBV20-1,TRBJ2-5,CSARSGSPQETQYF,TGCAGTGCTAGGTCCGGGAGTCCACAAGAGACCCAGTACTTC
.,TRBD1,TRBV29-1,TRBJ1-1,CSDLGQGKDMNTEAFF,TGCAGCGACCTGGGACAGGGGAAAGACATGAACACTGAAGCTTTCTTT
few,.,TRBV10-3,TRBJ1-2,CAISEGLFGYGYTF,TGTGCCATCAGTGAGGGTTTGTTCGGGTATGGCTACACCTTC
few,.,TRBV6-5,TRBJ2-7,CASSPQRGEQYF,TGTGCCAGCAGTCCCCAGAGGGGGGAGCAGTACTTC
.,.,TRBV6-1,TRBJ2-1,CASSERGGGFGYNEQFF,TGTGCCAGCAGTGAAAGAGGAGGGGGCTTCGGATACAATGAGCAGTTCTTC
many,TRBD2,TRBV11-3,TRBJ2-2,CASSLAVTGELFF,TGTGCCAGCAGCCTAGCGGTCACCGGGGAGCTGTTTTTT
.,.,TRBV7-2,TRBJ2-7,CASSLRSPRTPREQYF,TGTGCCAGCAGCTTAAGGTCACCACGGACCCCTCGGGAGCAGTACTTC
.,.,TRBV20-1,TRBJ1-1,CSSSIWNTEAFF,TGCAGTTCCTCGATTTGGAACACTGAAGCTTTCTTT
many,.,TRBV25-1,TRBJ2-7,CASSEYNYEQYF,TGTGCCAGCAGTGAATATAACTACGAGCAGTACTTC
few,.,TRBV24-1,TRBJ2-1,CATSDTGYNEQFF,TGTGCCACCAGTGATACGGGGTACAATGAGCAGTTCTTC
.,.,TRBV16,TRBJ1-1,CASSQSRGAEAFF,TGTGCCAGCAGCCAATCTCGGGGGGCTGAAGCTTTCTTT
.,.,TRBV30,TRBJ1-6,CAFRGGYYNSPLHF,TGTGCCTTTAGAGGGGGATACTATAATTCACCCCTCCACTTT
few,.,TRBV29-1,TRBJ1-2,CSVAIGGGYTF,TGCAGCGTTGCTATCGGGGGCGGCTACACCTTC
few,TRBD2,TRBV7-6,TRBJ2-3,CASSLLGLADSTDTQYF,TGTGCCAGCAGCCTCCTTGGACTAGCGGATAGCACAGATACGCAGTATTTT
.,.,TRBV6-5,TRBJ1-1,CASSTNKNTEAFF,TGTGCCAGCAGTACCAACAAGAACACTGAAGCTTTCTTT
.,TRBD1,TRBV29-1,TRBJ2-2,CSGRDRGTGELFF,TGCAGCGGCCGGGACAGGGGGACCGGGGAGCTGTTTTTT
.,.,TRBV6-5,TRBJ2-3,CASSQRVSDTQYF,TGTGCCAGCAGTCAGCGGGTTTCAGATACGCAGTATTTT
few,.,TRBV7-9,TRBJ1-2,CASSSWDTYGYTF,TGTGCCAGCAGCTCTTGGGACACCTATGGCTACACCTTC
few,.,TRBV6-5,TRBJ2-1,CASSYSQGSHNEQFF,TGTGCCAGCAGTTACTCCCAGGGCTCCCACAATGAGCAGTTCTTC
.,.,TRBV6-4,TRBJ2-5,CASTSCWVTTETQYF,TGTGCCAGCACCAGCTGCTGGGTCACAACGGAGACCCAGTACTTC
.,.,TRBV7-9,TRBJ1-6,CASSSRDTGYSPLHF,TGTGCCAGCAGCTCACGGGACACGGGCTACTCACCCCTCCACTTT
few,.,TRBV6-2/TRBV6-3,TRBJ1-5,CASRGAGDQPQHF,TGTGCCAGCAGGGGCGCGGGGGACCAGCCCCAGCATTTT
few,TRBD2,TRBV12-3/TRBV12-4,TRBJ2-3,CASSLVSGGLADTQYF,TGTGCCAGCAGTTTAGTTAGCGGGGGGCTAGCAGATACGCAGTATTTT
.,.,TRBV7-2,TRBJ2-2,CASSLRGGELVF,TGTGCCAGCAGCTTGAGGGGCGGGGAGCTGGTTTTT
few,.,TRBV7-9,TRBJ2-7,CASSFDWSSYEQYF,TGTGCCAGCAGCTTCGACTGGAGCTCCTACGAGCAGTACTTC
.,.,TRBV18,TRBJ1-1,CASSPESHLNTEAFF,TGTGCCAGCTCACCAGAAAGCCATCTGAACACTGAAGCTTTCTTT
.,.,TRBV19,TRBJ1-1,CASRDSQAFF,TGTGCCAGTAGGGATAGTCAAGCTTTCTTT
.,TRBD2,TRBV29-1,TRBJ2-1,CSGLAASYNEQFF,TGCAGCGGTCTAGCGGCCTCCTACAATGAGCAGTTCTTC
few,.,TRBV6-5,TRBJ2-5,CASSYRTKETQYF,TGTGCCAGCAGTTACCGGACTAAAGAGACCCAGTACTTC
.,.,TRBV6-1,TRBJ1-2,CASSPGVGPVGYTF,TGTGCCAGCAGTCCCGGGGTGGGTCCCGTAGGCTACACCTTC
.,TRBD2,TRBV6-1,TRBJ2-1,CASSRLALSGDEQFF,TGTGCCAGCAGCCGACTAGCGCTTAGCGGTGATGAGCAGTTCTTC
few,.,TRBV20-1,TRBJ1-1,CSARGGGVAFF,TGCAGTGCTAGAGGGGGTGGAGTAGCTTTCTTT
.,.,TRBV27,TRBJ1-1,CASSLPGAEAFF,TGTGCCAGCAGTTTACCCGGGGCTGAAGCTTTCTTT
.,TRBD2,TRBV6-5,TRBJ2-3,CASRLLAGLTDTQYF,TGTGCCAGCAGGTTACTAGCGGGGTTGACAGATACGCAGTATTTT
.,TRBD1,TRBV7-8,TRBJ1-1,CASSFGDRINTEAFF,TGTGCCAGCAGCTTCGGGGACAGGATTAACACTGAAGCTTTCTTT
few,TRBD2,TRBV27,TRBJ2-1,CASSLGGGSPYNEQFF,TGTGCCAGCAGTTTGGGCGGGGGGTCCCCCTACAATGAGCAGTTCTTC
.,.,TRBV21-1,TRBJ2-3,CASSRPGVEDTQYF,TGTGCCAGCAGCAGGCCGGGGGTTGAGGATACGCAGTATTTT